This T cell receptor beta chain was found in a study of beta chain features in type 1 diabetes. Concerning this clone: Its specificity is unknown.

This CDR3 spans 14 amino acids. Trimming took 0 bases from V and 6 from J; bases not matched to a gene: 3. Germline V gene lookup returns CDR1 LNHNV and CDR2 YYDKDF (reference sequence). About 116 mL of blood, on average, came from one heparinised draw per donor. A sort by CD45RO/CCR7/CD25/CD127/CD95/CD27 yielded CD4+ naive, central memory, regulatory and stem cell-like memory cells. TCRB transcripts that were expressed got sequenced, as all of the isolated RNA had been reverse transcribed. Naive, central memory and regulatory T cell samples averaged around 3.8 million reads. Libraries were prepared by immunoSEQ multiplex PCR; TCRdb keeps only in-frame clonotypes and omits some of them. In the table there are around 160,000 clones, approximately 9% of which are singletons. Study-wide results and caveats: Among patients with Type 1 diabetes, TCRB CDR3s were moderately but significantly shorter in every one of the four CD4+ subsets.

V usage is TRBV15 and J usage is TRBJ2-7, with 9 bases that match TRBD2. The sequenced material came from central memory CD4+ T cells from blood. The clonotype originates from a woman between 18 and 29 years old with type 1 diabetes. CDR3 bases: TGTGCCACCAGCAGAGACCGACTAGCGGCCGAGCAGTACTTC. The encoded protein is CATSRDRLAAEQYF.